Listed below are T cell receptor beta chains from one sample, sequenced in a study of identical twins. TCRdb analysed the 5' RACE reads with MiXCR anew, one entry per CDR3 protein. The sample lists around 230,000 distinct CDR3 sequences, over 5.5% occurring once. These data also formed part of another study, on T cells expressing NK-cell markers.

Sequencing input: CD8+ T cells sorted from blood. These receptors were taken from a woman aged 18-29 years in good health. Each CDR3 is given with its conserved first and last residue. D genes are given only for firm matches. Clone size is not always given. Where it is, it says once, few, many or a class for expanded clones.

CDR3 length	D gene	clone size	V gene	J gene	CDR3 DNA	CDR3 protein
15	NA	few	TRBV27	TRBJ2-7	TGTGCCAGCAGTTTTGGGGATGGGAGCTCCTACGAGCAGTACTTC	CASSFGDGSSYEQYF
15	NA	NA	TRBV25-1	TRBJ2-7	TGTGCCAGCAGTGAATACGCAGAGAACTCCTACGAGCAGTACTTC	CASSEYAENSYEQYF
15	NA	few	TRBV7-9	TRBJ2-7	TGTGCCAGCACCGTGACTGACGGACAGCTCTACGAGCAGTACTTC	CASTVTDGQLYEQYF
15	TRBD2	few	TRBV29-1	TRBJ2-7	TGCAGCGTTGGAGGTAGCGGGAGAAGGTCGTACGAGCAGTACTTC	CSVGGSGRRSYEQYF
18	NA	few	TRBV3-1	TRBJ2-6	TGTGCCAGCAGCCAAGTCATAGGGCTCAACTCTGGGGCCAACGTCCTGACTTTC	CASSQVIGLNSGANVLTF
14	NA	many	TRBV6-2/TRBV6-3	TRBJ2-7	TGTGCCAGCAGTTACTCTGTCCCATCCTACGAGCAGTACTTC	CASSYSVPSYEQYF
12	NA	few	TRBV29-1	TRBJ1-4	TGCAGCGTCTCGGAAACTAATGAAAAACTGTTTTTT	CSVSETNEKLFF
14	NA	few	TRBV11-2	TRBJ2-5	TGTGCCAGCAGCTTTCTCTCCGCGAAAGAGACCCAGTACTTC	CASSFLSAKETQYF
13	NA	NA	TRBV20-1	TRBJ1-6	TGCAGTGCTAGGTTTACGGCTAATTCACCCCTCCACTTT	CSARFTANSPLHF
12	NA	many	TRBV12-3/TRBV12-4	TRBJ1-2	TGTGCCAGCAGTATGGGGAGATTTGGCTACACCTTC	CASSMGRFGYTF
16	NA	many	TRBV6-2/TRBV6-3	TRBJ2-1	TGTGCCAGCAGTGGATGGGGGGAGCGCCCGGCGGGGGAGCAGTTCTTC	CASSGWGERPAGEQFF
19	NA	few	TRBV15	TRBJ2-7	TGTGCCACCATCACCCTCCGAGGGGGGGGCCCATCCTTAGCCTACGAGCAGTACTTC	CATITLRGGGPSLAYEQYF
18	NA	many	TRBV20-1	TRBJ2-5	TGCAGTGCTAGAGATCCGGGGAGCGGAGAACACCAACAAGAGACCCAGTACTTC	CSARDPGSGEHQQETQYF
18	NA	many	TRBV27	TRBJ1-5	TGTGCCAGCACCGCTATGGGCCCGGGGTGGGATAGCAATCAGCCCCAGCATTTT	CASTAMGPGWDSNQPQHF
13	NA	many	TRBV2	TRBJ2-7	TGTGCCAGGAGCTCAGGCGGGTCCTACGAGCAGTACTTC	CARSSGGSYEQYF
15	TRBD1	few	TRBV2	TRBJ1-2	TGTGCCAGCAGTGAAGGGAGGACAGGGGGTCTTGGCTACACCTTC	CASSEGRTGGLGYTF
13	NA	NA	TRBV29-1	TRBJ2-1	TGCAGCGTTGAATGGTCCAGGGGGGGTGAGCAGTTCTTC	CSVEWSRGGEQFF
14	NA	NA	TRBV5-5	TRBJ2-3	TGTGCCAGCAGCCAGGGCCAGGCCACAGATACGCAGTATTTT	CASSQGQATDTQYF
11	TRBD1	NA	TRBV7-2	TRBJ2-7	TGTGCCAGCAGCCAGGGGGACGAGCAGTACTTC	CASSQGDEQYF
15	NA	NA	TRBV27	TRBJ1-1	TGTGCCAGCAGTCAAGATCGGCAGGGCGGCACTGAAGCTTTCTTT	CASSQDRQGGTEAFF
14	TRBD1	few	TRBV9	TRBJ2-5	TGTGCCAGCAGCGGAGATACAGGGGGAGAGACCCAGTACTTC	CASSGDTGGETQYF
16	NA	NA	TRBV4-3	TRBJ2-1	TGCGCCAGCAGCCAAGAAGGGGGTGCCTCCTACAATGAGCAGTTCTTC	CASSQEGGASYNEQFF
13	NA	NA	TRBV7-9	TRBJ2-7	TGTGCCAGCAGCTCGACTAGTTCGCGGGAGCAGTACTTC	CASSSTSSREQYF
12	NA	NA	TRBV30	TRBJ2-1	TGTGCCTGGACAGGGATTGACAATGAGCAGTTCTTC	CAWTGIDNEQFF
14	NA	many	TRBV10-3	TRBJ1-5	TGTGCCATCAGTGAACCCTCGCCTAGGGGGCCCCAGCATTTT	CAISEPSPRGPQHF
13	NA	many	TRBV5-1	TRBJ2-7	TGCGCCAGCAGCAGACTAGGTGTGGACGAGCAGTACTTC	CASSRLGVDEQYF
13	NA	few	TRBV7-8	TRBJ1-2	TGTGCCAGCAGCTCGAACAGGCACTATGGCTACACCTTC	CASSSNRHYGYTF
15	NA	few	TRBV25-1	TRBJ1-1	TGTGCCAGCAGTGCCACAGGGTCCCCTATTGGTGAAGCTTTCTTT	CASSATGSPIGEAFF
13	NA	NA	TRBV6-1	TRBJ1-1	TGTGCCAGCAGCCAACAGTGGGGGACTGAAGCTTTCTTT	CASSQQWGTEAFF
13	NA	few	TRBV27	TRBJ2-1	TGTGCCAGCAGTTTCCTAGGGGGAGATGAGCAGTTCTTC	CASSFLGGDEQFF
17	NA	many	TRBV7-9	TRBJ2-1	TGTGCCAGCAGCTTACCTGGCGGTTCGGAGGGCTTCAATGAGCAGTTCTTC	CASSLPGGSEGFNEQFF
13	NA	many	TRBV5-6	TRBJ1-1	TGTGCCAGCAGCTTGGTCCTGGCAGAAGAAGCTTTCTTT	CASSLVLAEEAFF
14	NA	NA	TRBV29-1	TRBJ2-2	TGCAGCGTTGGTGGACTCAAGCCGACCGGGGAGCTGTTTTTT	CSVGGLKPTGELFF
16	NA	NA	TRBV10-3	TRBJ1-1	TGTGCCATCAGTGCAGCGGGTGGGGGCCTTGCCAGTGAAGCTTTCTTT	CAISAAGGGLASEAFF
11	NA	many	TRBV28	TRBJ2-7	TGTGCCACTAAGGCACTGAGGGAGCAGTACTTC	CATKALREQYF